These T cell receptor beta chains were read from a single sample in a study of blood T cell repertoires in COVID-19. The data were produced by immunoSEQ multiplex PCR, yet TCRdb's version contains in-frame clones alone and is incomplete. The sample holds hundreds of thousands of clones; 85% are singletons and the top ten take roughly 3.7%. Sequencing was performed on peripheral blood. The receptors here all came from a woman between 18 and 29 years old with acute or convalescent COVID-19. The CDR3 runs from the conserved cysteine through the conserved F or W. D genes are given only for firm matches. Only some rows state a clone size, as once, few, many or a class for expanded clones.

TRBV9	TRBJ1-2	.	.	CASSVETDYGYTF	TGTGCCAGCAGCGTAGAGACAGACTATGGCTACACCTTC
TRBV5-1	TRBJ2-7	few	.	CARRDEQYF	TGCGCCAGGAGGGACGAGCAGTACTTC
TRBV3-1/TRBV3-2	TRBJ2-5	.	TRBD2	CASSQERASGRGETQYF	TGTGCCAGCAGCCAAGAGCGGGCTAGCGGGAGAGGTGAGACCCAGTACTTC
TRBV6-5	TRBJ1-1	.	.	CASMVDRNTEAFF	TGTGCCAGCATGGTGGACAGGAACACTGAAGCTTTCTTT
TRBV29-1	TRBJ2-3	.	TRBD2	CSVEKSRGLLGDTQYF	TGCAGCGTTGAAAAGTCGCGGGGACTATTAGGAGATACGCAGTATTTT
TRBV9	TRBJ2-2	.	.	CASSDPRVGTGELFF	TGTGCCAGCAGCGACCCGAGGGTTGGTACCGGGGAGCTGTTTTTT
TRBV7-8	TRBJ1-2	.	.	CASRPGGGSANYGYTF	TGTGCCAGCAGACCGGGGGGAGGATCCGCTAACTATGGCTACACCTTC
TRBV4-1	TRBJ2-7	.	TRBD2	CASSQATAGNTYEQYF	TGCGCCAGCAGCCAAGCCACAGCGGGGAACACCTACGAGCAGTACTTC
TRBV7-9	TRBJ1-2	once	TRBD1	CASSPGQGTRYGYTF	TGTGCCAGCAGCCCAGGACAGGGGACGAGGTATGGCTACACCTTC
TRBV6-4	TRBJ1-1	.	.	CASSLDRENTEAFF	TGTGCCAGCAGCCTGGACAGAGAGAACACTGAAGCTTTCTTT
TRBV6-5	TRBJ1-2	.	.	CASSNRVEGYTF	TGTGCCAGTTCGAACAGGGTTGAGGGCTACACCTTC
TRBV6-6	TRBJ2-3	.	.	CASSYSGRTTDTQYF	TGTGCCAGCAGTTACTCTGGGCGGACTACAGATACGCAGTATTTT
TRBV3-1/TRBV3-2	TRBJ2-1	.	TRBD2	CASSLRTSGVSANNEQFF	TGTGCCAGCAGCCTCCGGACTAGCGGGGTGAGTGCCAACAATGAGCAGTTCTTC
TRBV28	TRBJ1-4	.	.	CASSFWLRAGENEKLFF	TGTGCCAGCAGTTTTTGGCTAAGGGCAGGGGAGAATGAAAAACTGTTTTTT
TRBV3-1/TRBV3-2	TRBJ1-1	.	TRBD1	CASSQEGQGAAEAFF	TGTGCCAGCAGCCAAGAGGGGCAGGGGGCGGCTGAAGCTTTCTTT
TRBV9	TRBJ2-7	few	.	CASSEGPSYEQYF	TGTGCCAGCAGCGAGGGGCCGTCCTACGAGCAGTACTTC